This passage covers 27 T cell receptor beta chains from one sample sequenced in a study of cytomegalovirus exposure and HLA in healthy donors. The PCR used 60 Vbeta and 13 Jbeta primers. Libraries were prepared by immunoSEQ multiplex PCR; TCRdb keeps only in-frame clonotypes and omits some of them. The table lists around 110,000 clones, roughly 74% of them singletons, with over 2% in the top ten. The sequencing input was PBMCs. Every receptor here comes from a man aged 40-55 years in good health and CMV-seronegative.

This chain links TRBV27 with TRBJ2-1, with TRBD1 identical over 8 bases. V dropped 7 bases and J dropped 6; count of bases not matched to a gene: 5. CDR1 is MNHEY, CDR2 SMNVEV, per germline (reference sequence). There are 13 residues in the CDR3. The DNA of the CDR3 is TGTGCCAGCACCCGGACAGGGTTCAATGAGCAGTTCTTC. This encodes CASTRTGFNEQFF.

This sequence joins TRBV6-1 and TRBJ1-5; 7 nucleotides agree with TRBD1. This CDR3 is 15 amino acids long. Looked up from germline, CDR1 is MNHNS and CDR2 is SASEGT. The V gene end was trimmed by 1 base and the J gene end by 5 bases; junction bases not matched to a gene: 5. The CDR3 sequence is CASSEEGAGYQPQHF. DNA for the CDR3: TGTGCCAGCAGTGAAGAGGGGGCAGGGTATCAGCCCCAGCATTTT.

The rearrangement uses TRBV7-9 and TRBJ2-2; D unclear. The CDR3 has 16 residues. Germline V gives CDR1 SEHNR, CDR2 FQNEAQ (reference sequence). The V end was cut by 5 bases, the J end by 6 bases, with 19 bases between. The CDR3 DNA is TGTGCCAGCAGCGCGACACGAACCCCAAAGTCCGGGGAGCTGTTTTTT. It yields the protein CASSATRTPKSGELFF. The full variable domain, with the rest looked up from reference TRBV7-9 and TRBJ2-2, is DTGVSQNPRHKITKRGQNVTFRCDPISEHNRLYWYRQTLGQGPEFLTYFQNEAQLEKSRLLSDRFSAERPKGSFSTLEIQRTEQGDSAMYLCASSATRTPKSGELFFGEGSRLTVL.

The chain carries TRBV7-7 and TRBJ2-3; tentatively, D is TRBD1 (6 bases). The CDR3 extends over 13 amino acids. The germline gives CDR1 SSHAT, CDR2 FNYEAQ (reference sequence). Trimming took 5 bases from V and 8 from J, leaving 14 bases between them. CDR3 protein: CASSTEPRGTQYF. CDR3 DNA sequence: TGTGCCAGCAGCACGGAACCCAGGGGTACGCAGTATTTT.

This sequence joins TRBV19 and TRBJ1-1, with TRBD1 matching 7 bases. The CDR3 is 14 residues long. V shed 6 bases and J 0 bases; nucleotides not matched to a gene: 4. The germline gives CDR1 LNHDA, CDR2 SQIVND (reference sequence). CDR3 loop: CASRGGQLNTEAFF. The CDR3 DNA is TGTGCCAGTAGGGGGGGACAGTTGAACACTGAAGCTTTCTTT.

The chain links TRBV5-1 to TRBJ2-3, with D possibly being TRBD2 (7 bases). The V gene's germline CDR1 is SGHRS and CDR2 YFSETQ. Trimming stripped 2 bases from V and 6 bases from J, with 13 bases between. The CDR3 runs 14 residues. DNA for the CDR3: TGCGCCAGCAGCTTCGGGGGGCGCAGGGATACGCAGTATTTT. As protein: CASSFGGRRDTQYF.

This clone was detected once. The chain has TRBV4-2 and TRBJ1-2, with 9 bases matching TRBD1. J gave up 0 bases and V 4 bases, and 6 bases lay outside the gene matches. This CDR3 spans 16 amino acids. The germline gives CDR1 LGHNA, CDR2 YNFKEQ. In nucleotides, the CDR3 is TGTGCCAGCAGCCCCTCCCGGGACAGGGCTAACTATGGCTACACCTTC. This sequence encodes CASSPSRDRANYGYTF.

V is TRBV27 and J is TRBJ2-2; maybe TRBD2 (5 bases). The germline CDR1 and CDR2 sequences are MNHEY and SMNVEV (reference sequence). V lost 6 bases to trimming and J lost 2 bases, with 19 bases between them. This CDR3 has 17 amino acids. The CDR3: CASSPGLASINTGELFF. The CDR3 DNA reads TGTGCCAGCAGCCCCGGGCTAGCCTCTATTAACACCGGGGAGCTGTTTTTT.

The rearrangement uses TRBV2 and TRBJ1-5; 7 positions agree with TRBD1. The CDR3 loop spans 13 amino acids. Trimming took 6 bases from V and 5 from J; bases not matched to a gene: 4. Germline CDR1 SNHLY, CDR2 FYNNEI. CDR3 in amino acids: CASRRTGDQPQHF. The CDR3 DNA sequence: TGTGCCAGCAGAAGAACAGGGGATCAGCCCCAGCATTTT.

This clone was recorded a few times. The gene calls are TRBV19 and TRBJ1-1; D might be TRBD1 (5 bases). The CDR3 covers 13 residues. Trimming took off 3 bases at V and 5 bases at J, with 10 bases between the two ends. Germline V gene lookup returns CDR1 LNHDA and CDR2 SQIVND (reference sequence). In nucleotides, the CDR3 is TGTGCCAGTAGTATCAGGGTACAAACTGAAGCTTTCTTT. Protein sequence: CASSIRVQTEAFF.

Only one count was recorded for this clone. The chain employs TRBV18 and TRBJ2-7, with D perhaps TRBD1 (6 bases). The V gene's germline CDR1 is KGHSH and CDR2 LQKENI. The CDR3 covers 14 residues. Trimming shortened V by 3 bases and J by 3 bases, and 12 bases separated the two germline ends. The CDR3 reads CASSPPGTSYEQYF. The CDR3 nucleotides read TGTGCCAGCTCACCCCCCGGGACAAGCTACGAGCAGTACTTC.

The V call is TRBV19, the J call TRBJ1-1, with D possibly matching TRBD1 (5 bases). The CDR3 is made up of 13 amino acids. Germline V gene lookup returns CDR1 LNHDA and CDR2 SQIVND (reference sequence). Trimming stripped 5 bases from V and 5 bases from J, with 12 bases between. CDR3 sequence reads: CASSGRRGTEAFF. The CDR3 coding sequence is TGTGCCAGTAGTGGACGGCGGGGGACTGAAGCTTTCTTT.

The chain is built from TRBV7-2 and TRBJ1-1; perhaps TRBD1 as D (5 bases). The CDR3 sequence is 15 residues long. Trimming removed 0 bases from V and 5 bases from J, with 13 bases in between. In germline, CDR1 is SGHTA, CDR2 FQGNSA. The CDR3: CASSLAAGSVTEAFF. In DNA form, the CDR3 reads TGTGCCAGCAGCTTAGCGGCAGGGTCAGTGACTGAAGCTTTCTTT.

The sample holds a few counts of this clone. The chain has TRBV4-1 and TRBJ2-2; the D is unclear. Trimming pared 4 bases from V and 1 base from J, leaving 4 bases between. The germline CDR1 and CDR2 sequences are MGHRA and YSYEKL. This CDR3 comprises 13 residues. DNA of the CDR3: TGCGCCAGCAGCCCTTTGAACACCGGGGAGCTGTTTTTT. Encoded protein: CASSPLNTGELFF.

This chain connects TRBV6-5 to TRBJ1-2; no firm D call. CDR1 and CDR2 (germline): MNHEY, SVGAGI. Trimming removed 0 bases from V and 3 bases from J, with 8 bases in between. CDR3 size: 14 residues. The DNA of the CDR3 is TGTGCCAGCAGTTACTCGGTGGAGTACTATGGCTACACCTTC. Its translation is CASSYSVEYYGYTF.

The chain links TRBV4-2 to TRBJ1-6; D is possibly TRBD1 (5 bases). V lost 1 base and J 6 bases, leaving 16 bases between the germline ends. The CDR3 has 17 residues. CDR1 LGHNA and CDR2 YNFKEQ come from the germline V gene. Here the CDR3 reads CASSQVGQGVGNSPLHF. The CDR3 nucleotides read TGTGCCAGCAGCCAAGTAGGGCAAGGGGTGGGTAATTCACCCCTCCACTTT.

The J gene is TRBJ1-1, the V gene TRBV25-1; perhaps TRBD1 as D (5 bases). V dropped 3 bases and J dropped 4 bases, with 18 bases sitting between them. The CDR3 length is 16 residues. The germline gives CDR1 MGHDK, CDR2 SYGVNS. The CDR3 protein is CASSDNVGEGCTEAFF. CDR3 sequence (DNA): TGTGCCAGCAGTGACAACGTGGGGGAGGGTTGCACTGAAGCTTTCTTT.

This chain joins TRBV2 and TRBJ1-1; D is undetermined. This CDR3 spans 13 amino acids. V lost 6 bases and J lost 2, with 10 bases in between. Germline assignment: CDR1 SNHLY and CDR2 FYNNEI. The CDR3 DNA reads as TGTGCCAGCAGGGCCAATACAAACACTGAAGCTTTCTTT. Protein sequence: CASRANTNTEAFF.

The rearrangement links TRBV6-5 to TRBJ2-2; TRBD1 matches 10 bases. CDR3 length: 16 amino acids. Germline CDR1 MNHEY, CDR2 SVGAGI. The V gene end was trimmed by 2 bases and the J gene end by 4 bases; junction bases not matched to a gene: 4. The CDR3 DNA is TGTGCCAGCAGTTACCGGACAGGGGGTAGCACCGGGGAGCTGTTTTTT. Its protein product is CASSYRTGGSTGELFF.

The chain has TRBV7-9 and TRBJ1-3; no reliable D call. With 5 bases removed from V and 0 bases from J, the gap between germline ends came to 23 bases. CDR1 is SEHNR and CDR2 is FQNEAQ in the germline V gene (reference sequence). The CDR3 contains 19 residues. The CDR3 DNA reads TGTGCCAGCAGCCCCCGGAGCGCTACCCGCCCCAACTCTGGAAACACCATATATTTT. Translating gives CASSPRSATRPNSGNTIYF.

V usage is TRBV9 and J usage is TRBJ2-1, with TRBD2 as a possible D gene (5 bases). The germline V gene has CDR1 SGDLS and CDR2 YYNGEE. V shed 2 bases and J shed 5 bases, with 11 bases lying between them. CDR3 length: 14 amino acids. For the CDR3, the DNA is TGTGCCAGCAGCGTTGAGGGTATCCACAATGAGCAGTTCTTC. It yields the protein CASSVEGIHNEQFF.

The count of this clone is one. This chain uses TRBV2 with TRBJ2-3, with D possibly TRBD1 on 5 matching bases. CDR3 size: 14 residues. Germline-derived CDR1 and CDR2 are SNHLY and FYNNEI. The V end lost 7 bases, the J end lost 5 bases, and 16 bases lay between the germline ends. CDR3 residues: CASTRLQGGDTQYF. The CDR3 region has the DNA TGTGCCAGCACGAGGCTGCAGGGTGGAGATACGCAGTATTTT.

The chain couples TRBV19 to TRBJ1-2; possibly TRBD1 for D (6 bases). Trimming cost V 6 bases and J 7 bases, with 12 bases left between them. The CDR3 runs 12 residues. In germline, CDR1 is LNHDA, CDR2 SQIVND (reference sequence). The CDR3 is CASSVGGFGYTF. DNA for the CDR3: TGTGCCAGTAGCGTAGGGGGATTTGGCTACACCTTC.

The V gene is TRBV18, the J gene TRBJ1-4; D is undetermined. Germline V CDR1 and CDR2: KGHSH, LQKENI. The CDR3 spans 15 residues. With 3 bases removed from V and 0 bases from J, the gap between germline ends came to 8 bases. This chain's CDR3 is CASSPRETTNEKLFF. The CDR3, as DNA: TGTGCCAGCTCACCTCGAGAAACAACTAATGAAAAACTGTTTTTT.

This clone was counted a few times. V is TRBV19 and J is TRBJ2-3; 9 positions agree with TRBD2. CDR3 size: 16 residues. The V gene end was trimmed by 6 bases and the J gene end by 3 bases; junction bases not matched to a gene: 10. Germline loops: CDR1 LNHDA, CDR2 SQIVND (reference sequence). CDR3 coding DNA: TGTGCCAGTAGGAGGGCTAGCGGGGTGTATACAGATACGCAGTATTTT. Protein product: CASRRASGVYTDTQYF. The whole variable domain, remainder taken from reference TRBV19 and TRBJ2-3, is DGGITQSPKYLFRKEGQNVTLSCEQNLNHDAMYWYRQDPGQGLRLIYYSQIVNDFQKGDIAEGYSVSREKKESFPLTVTSAQKNPTAFYLCASRRASGVYTDTQYFGPGTRLTVL.

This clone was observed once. The CDR3: CAISEGMIDTQYF. DNA of the CDR3: TGTGCCATTAGCGAGGGTATGATAGATACGCAGTATTTT. This chain uses TRBV19 with TRBJ2-3, with D tentatively TRBD2 (5 bases). The CDR3 is made up of 13 amino acids. Germline V CDR1 and CDR2: LNHDA, SQIVND (reference sequence). Trimming pared 10 bases from V and 5 bases from J, leaving 16 bases between.

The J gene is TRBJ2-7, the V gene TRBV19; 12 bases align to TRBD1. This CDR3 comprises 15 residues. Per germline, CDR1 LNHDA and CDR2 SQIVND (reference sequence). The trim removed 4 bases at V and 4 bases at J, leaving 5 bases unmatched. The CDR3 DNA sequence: TGTGCCAGTAGTAGGGGACAGGGGGCAATATACGAGCAGTACTTC. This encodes CASSRGQGAIYEQYF.